A selection of T cell receptor beta chains follows, all from one sample in a study of cytomegalovirus exposure and HLA in healthy donors. Clones were read by immunoSEQ multiplex PCR, and TCRdb kept only the in-frame ones, dropping some. Of under 200,000 clones in the sample, around four fifths were seen once. Input material: PBMCs. Every receptor here comes from a woman between 50 and 59 years old in good health and CMV-seronegative. Each CDR3 is given with its conserved first and last residue. D genes are given only for firm matches. For some rows the clone size is stated as once, few or many, or as a class when expanded; others skip it.

d_call j_call clone_size v_call cdr3_nt cdr3_aa
TRBD1 TRBJ1-6 - TRBV30 TGTGCCTGGAGTGTAAGACAGGGGAGGGCACCCCTCCACTTT CAWSVRQGRAPLHF
TRBD2 TRBJ2-7 - TRBV4-2 TGTGCCAGCAGCCGGGGGGGAACCTACGAGCAGTACTTC CASSRGGTYEQYF
- TRBJ1-4 few TRBV5-4 TGTGCCAGCAGCTTCTTCCGCGGCGAAAAACTGTTTTTT CASSFFRGEKLFF
TRBD1 TRBJ2-6 - TRBV28 TGTGCCAGCAGTACAGGGGCCGCAGGGGCCAACGTCCTGACTTTC CASSTGAAGANVLTF
- TRBJ2-2 - TRBV11-3 TGTGCCAGCAGCTTAGGGGGGGACGACACCGGGGAGCTGTTTTTT CASSLGGDDTGELFF
TRBD2 TRBJ2-7 - TRBV28 TGTGCCAGCAGTTTAATCTGGACTAGCGGGGGCTACGAGCAGTACTTC CASSLIWTSGGYEQYF
TRBD1 TRBJ1-2 - TRBV28 TGTGCCAGCAGTTTAGGACAGGGGTATGGCTACACCTTC CASSLGQGYGYTF
TRBD1 TRBJ1-3 - TRBV9 TGTGCCAGCAGCCCCACGGACAGGGGCCTTACAAGAAACACCATATATTTT CASSPTDRGLTRNTIYF
- TRBJ2-2 - TRBV2 TGTGCCAGCAGTGAACAGGGGAGCACCGGGGAGCTGTTTTTT CASSEQGSTGELFF
- TRBJ1-2 few TRBV9 TGTGCCAGCAGCGTACAGGGTCTCTATGGCTACACCTTC CASSVQGLYGYTF